This T cell receptor (beta chain) was captured in a study of blood T cell repertoires in COVID-19. Clinical history reported by participants formed the basis on which cohorts were assigned. Authors' analysis steps: From reference gene primer amplification, estimates of nucleated cell counts were derived. Assay: immunoSEQ multiplex PCR; the TCRdb copy retains only in-frame clones and omits some. The V and J calls and clone size are taken from that table; D and trimming were inferred from the DNA. The sample shows hundreds of thousands of clones, approximately 90% of them seen only once. This TCR came from a young man who had recovered from COVID-19. The source material was PBMCs or T cells enriched from blood (not recorded which).

The CDR3 DNA is TGTGCCAGCAGTTTCTCCAGGAATCAGCCCCAGCATTTT. Protein sequence: CASSFSRNQPQHF. V gene TRBV28 combines with J gene TRBJ1-5, with D hard to call. CDR3 size: 13 residues. Germline CDR1 MDHEN, CDR2 SYDVKM. Trimming removed 3 bases from V and 4 bases from J, with 7 bases in between.